Listed below are T cell receptor beta chains from one sample, sequenced in a study of cytomegalovirus exposure and HLA in healthy donors. TCRdb keeps only in-frame clones here, not all; method: immunoSEQ multiplex PCR. The table records roughly 110,000 clones, over 75% of them present only once. Source material: PBMCs. Every receptor here comes from a man in his thirties or forties in good health and CMV-seronegative. The CDR3 runs from the conserved cysteine through the conserved F or W. D genes are given only for firm matches. The size entry is marked missing in some rows and otherwise reads once, few, many or a size class.

-	-	TRBV30	16	TRBJ1-6	TGTGCCTGGAGTTTGGGGGGGAGCTCCTATAATTCACCCCTCCACTTT	CAWSLGGSSYNSPLHF
-	-	TRBV15	14	TRBJ2-3	TGTGCCACCAGCAGAGATGAATCAGGGGTCAGGCAGTATTTT	CATSRDESGVRQYF
-	-	TRBV9	15	TRBJ2-7	TGTGCCAGCAGCCTCGGGGCAGGGGTGGCCTACGAGCAGTACTTC	CASSLGAGVAYEQYF
TRBD2	-	TRBV28	16	TRBJ2-3	TGTGCCAGCAGCCATCTCCAGCGGGGGGGGGCAGATACGCAGTATTTT	CASSHLQRGGADTQYF
TRBD2	-	TRBV7-3	17	TRBJ2-1	TGTGCCAGCAGCCCACGTGGGCGGGAGGGCCGGAAGGATGAGCAGTTCTTC	CASSPRGREGRKDEQFF
-	-	TRBV21-1	14	TRBJ2-3	TGTGCCAGCTATTACCAGCGGCCCTCCGATACGCAGTATTTT	CASYYQRPSDTQYF
TRBD2	-	TRBV11-2	18	TRBJ2-3	TGTGCCAGCAGCTTAGATCCTCGACTAGCGGGGAGCGGAGATACGCAGTATTTT	CASSLDPRLAGSGDTQYF
-	-	TRBV30	12	TRBJ1-5	TGTGCCCGTCCCCCCAGTTGGCAGCCCCAGCATTTT	CARPPSWQPQHF
-	few	TRBV6-5	15	TRBJ2-3	TGTGCCAGCAGTCGGAGGGGGCGTAGGACAGATACGCAGTATTTT	CASSRRGRRTDTQYF
TRBD1	-	TRBV2	14	TRBJ1-1	TGTGCCAGCAGGGGACAGGGGAGGGACACTGAAGCTTTCTTT	CASRGQGRDTEAFF
TRBD1	-	TRBV25-1	15	TRBJ2-1	TGTGCCAGCATGAGAAAGGACAGGGTGGGCAATGAGCAGTTCTTC	CASMRKDRVGNEQFF
TRBD1	few	TRBV4-1	16	TRBJ2-5	TGCGCCAGCAGCCCCGGTACGACAGGGAAAAAGGAGACCCAGTACTTC	CASSPGTTGKKETQYF
TRBD1	-	TRBV7-6	15	TRBJ1-1	TGTGCCAGCAGCTCGGACAGGGGGCTTCGGACTGAAGCTTTCTTT	CASSSDRGLRTEAFF
TRBD2	-	TRBV28	14	TRBJ2-1	TGTGCCAGCAGCACCGGGACTAGCGGGTCGAAGCAGTTCTTC	CASSTGTSGSKQFF
-	-	TRBV29-1	11	TRBJ2-2	TGCAGCGCACACAACACCGGGGAGCTGTTTTTT	CSAHNTGELFF
TRBD2	-	TRBV29-1	15	TRBJ2-7	TGCAGCGTTGACCACTGGACTAGCGGGACCTACGAGCAGTACTTC	CSVDHWTSGTYEQYF
-	-	TRBV9	15	TRBJ2-3	TGTGCCAGCAGCGTAGTAAGCGGACGCACAGATACGCAGTATTTT	CASSVVSGRTDTQYF
TRBD1	-	TRBV5-6	13	TRBJ2-5	TGTGCCAGCAGCCCAGTCCGACAGGGGGCCCAGTACTTC	CASSPVRQGAQYF
TRBD1	-	TRBV4-1	14	TRBJ1-6	TGCGCCAGCAGCCTGGACAGGCGAAATTCACCCCTCCACTTT	CASSLDRRNSPLHF
TRBD2	-	TRBV5-1	14	TRBJ2-7	TGCGCCAGCAGCCTTCGGCGGGGGGTCGACGAGCAGTACTTC	CASSLRRGVDEQYF
-	-	TRBV10-1	14	TRBJ1-1	TGCGCCAGCAGTGACCGTGGTCTGGCCGCTGAAGCTTTCTTT	CASSDRGLAAEAFF
-	-	TRBV18	14	TRBJ1-5	TGTGCCAGCTCATCGCAATCACGGGATCAGCCCCAGCATTTT	CASSSQSRDQPQHF
-	-	TRBV15	15	TRBJ1-3	TGTGCCACCAGCAGAGATCGGCAGGGAGGAAACACCATATATTTT	CATSRDRQGGNTIYF
TRBD2	-	TRBV4-1	15	TRBJ2-7	TGCGCCAGCAGCCTAGGCGAGCGGGGGTACTACGAGCAGTACTTC	CASSLGERGYYEQYF
TRBD2	-	TRBV30	15	TRBJ2-1	TGTGCCTGGAACAAACTAGCGGGATCCTACAATGAGCAGTTCTTC	CAWNKLAGSYNEQFF
-	few	TRBV25-1	14	TRBJ1-1	TGTGCCAGCAACCGACACGAGGGAGGCACTGAAGCTTTCTTT	CASNRHEGGTEAFF
TRBD2	few	TRBV6-1	14	TRBJ2-2	TGTGCCAGCAAAAGAGCGGGAGGCGCCGGGGAGCTGTTTTTT	CASKRAGGAGELFF
TRBD1	-	TRBV19	13	TRBJ1-1	TGTGCCGGTAAGGGGCAGGGGGCGACTGAAGCTTTCTTT	CAGKGQGATEAFF
TRBD1	-	TRBV18	15	TRBJ1-3	TGTGCCAGCTCACCGGACAGGGTAACAGGAAACACCATATATTTT	CASSPDRVTGNTIYF
TRBD2	-	TRBV28	15	TRBJ2-1	TGTGCCAGCAGCCCCGGACTAGCGGGAGACAATGAGCAGTTCTTC	CASSPGLAGDNEQFF
TRBD1	once	TRBV25-1	14	TRBJ1-4	TGTGCCAGCAGCCCCGACAGGGGAAGAGAAAAACTGTTTTTT	CASSPDRGREKLFF
-	-	TRBV15	16	TRBJ2-6	TGTGCCACCAGCAGAGATGGAGACTCTGGGGCCAACGTCCTGACTTTC	CATSRDGDSGANVLTF
-	once	TRBV7-2	15	TRBJ2-3	TGTGCCAGCAGCCCTCTGGGGGGAAGCACAGATACGCAGTATTTT	CASSPLGGSTDTQYF
-	-	TRBV19	16	TRBJ1-5	TGTGCCAGTAGTATAGGGAGGAGGGCGAGCAATCAGCCCCAGCATTTT	CASSIGRRASNQPQHF
TRBD2	-	TRBV4-2	14	TRBJ2-7	TGTGCCAGCAGCCGAGCGGGGACCAACTACGAGCAGTACTTC	CASSRAGTNYEQYF
-	many	TRBV6-1	15	TRBJ2-7	TGTGCCAGCAGTGAACGGGTGGACAGCTCCTACGAGCAGTACTTC	CASSERVDSSYEQYF